This TCR beta chain came from a study of cytomegalovirus exposure and HLA in healthy donors. Findings and caveats of the study: The classifier reportedly diagnosed cytomegalovirus status with high sensitivity and specificity.

Data came from immunoSEQ multiplex PCR; TCRdb stores just in-frame clones and leaves some out. The sample consists of about 60,000 clones, 93% of them appearing once. This clone is a singleton in its sample. The antigen remains unidentified. Trimming cost V 4 bases and J 6 bases; bases outside gene matches: 4. Germline values: CDR1 SEHNR, CDR2 FQNEAQ (reference sequence). CDR3 length: 13 amino acids. The gene calls are TRBV7-9 and TRBJ1-2; 8 bases are shared with TRBD1. The receptor was isolated from a woman under 30 in good health and CMV-seronegative. Sequencing was done on a sample of PBMCs. CDR3 protein: CASSSSGGHGYTF. The CDR3 DNA follows: TGTGCCAGCAGCTCGTCAGGGGGCCATGGCTACACCTTC.